This is a list of T cell receptor beta chains from one sample in a study of blood T cell repertoires in COVID-19. Generated by immunoSEQ multiplex PCR, the TCRdb table keeps only in-frame clones and is missing some. This sample carries under 45,000 clones, approximately 88% of them seen once, and the ten largest clones take 9.8%. The sample consisted of peripheral blood. These receptors were taken from a human donor in a cohort sampled during active COVID-19. Both conserved end residues are part of each CDR3. Fields, in order: J gene, D gene, V gene, CDR3 DNA, CDR3 protein. D genes are given only for firm matches.

TRBJ2-1,.,TRBV27,TGTGCCAGCACCGAGGGCTCTCACAATGAGCAGTTCTTC,CASTEGSHNEQFF
TRBJ1-1,TRBD1,TRBV3-1/TRBV3-2,TGTGCCAGAGGCCCTGAGGACAGGGGGCTCATGGTCGGTAACACTGAAGCTTTCTTT,CARGPEDRGLMVGNTEAFF
TRBJ2-7,.,TRBV2,TGTGCCAGCACCTCGGGACAAAACTACGAGCAGTACTTC,CASTSGQNYEQYF
TRBJ2-1,TRBD2,TRBV19,TGTGCCAGTAGTCGTTCTAGCGGGGGGTTTGAGCAGTTCTTC,CASSRSSGGFEQFF
TRBJ1-5,.,TRBV12-3/TRBV12-4,TGTGCCAGCAGTTTCGCAGGGAATCAGCCCCAGCATTTT,CASSFAGNQPQHF
TRBJ2-2,.,TRBV7-2,TGTGCCAGCAGTTGGGGCAGGCTGAACACCGGGGAGCTGTTTTTT,CASSWGRLNTGELFF
TRBJ1-1,TRBD1,TRBV24-1,TGTGCCACCAGGGTAACAGGGGCAGGGATGACGGTCTCTGAAGCTTTCTTT,CATRVTGAGMTVSEAFF
TRBJ2-3,.,TRBV12-2,TGTGCAAGTCGCTTAGAAGGCCCTAGCGGGAAAGGGGATACGCAGTATTTT,CASRLEGPSGKGDTQYF
TRBJ1-4,.,TRBV6-5,TGTGCCAGCAGAAAGGACAGTAATCAACCCGAAAAACTGTTTTTT,CASRKDSNQPEKLFF
TRBJ2-4,.,TRBV12-3/TRBV12-4,TGTGCCAGCAGAATAAGGGGCTCTGCCCCCCAGTACTTC,CASRIRGSAPQYF
TRBJ1-6,.,TRBV5-8,TGTGCCACCGGGACCTATAATTCACCCCTCCACTTT,CATGTYNSPLHF